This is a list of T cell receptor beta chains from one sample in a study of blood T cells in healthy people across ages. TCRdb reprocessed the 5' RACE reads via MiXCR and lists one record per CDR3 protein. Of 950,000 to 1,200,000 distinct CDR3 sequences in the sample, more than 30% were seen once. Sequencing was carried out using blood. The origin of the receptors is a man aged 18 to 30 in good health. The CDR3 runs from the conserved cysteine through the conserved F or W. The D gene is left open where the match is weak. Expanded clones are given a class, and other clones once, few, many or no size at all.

CDR3aa: CASSVKGQGIYNEQYF
j_gene: TRBJ2-5
d_gene: NA
abundance: NA
v_gene: TRBV9

CDR3aa: CASSFDGGADTQYF
j_gene: TRBJ2-3
d_gene: TRBD2
abundance: few
v_gene: TRBV7-3

CDR3aa: CASSYSAGTGSSYNSPLHF
j_gene: TRBJ1-6
d_gene: NA
abundance: few
v_gene: TRBV6-2/TRBV6-3

CDR3aa: CASSEPGGYNEQFF
j_gene: TRBJ2-1
d_gene: TRBD1
abundance: NA
v_gene: TRBV5-1

CDR3aa: CRMLGTTSSYEQYF
j_gene: TRBJ2-7
d_gene: NA
abundance: NA
v_gene: TRBV20-1

CDR3aa: CASSLAGRSYNSPLHF
j_gene: TRBJ1-6
d_gene: NA
abundance: NA
v_gene: TRBV27

CDR3aa: CASSDTGPTSPLHF
j_gene: TRBJ1-6
d_gene: NA
abundance: NA
v_gene: TRBV6-2/TRBV6-3

CDR3aa: CAIAGDQETQYF
j_gene: TRBJ2-5
d_gene: NA
abundance: NA
v_gene: TRBV6-2/TRBV6-3

CDR3aa: CANSQDSMSSYNEQFF
j_gene: TRBJ2-1
d_gene: NA
abundance: NA
v_gene: TRBV4-3

CDR3aa: CASSLARLAGLYNEQFF
j_gene: TRBJ2-1
d_gene: TRBD2
abundance: few
v_gene: TRBV7-2

CDR3aa: CASSFQGLDYSPLHF
j_gene: TRBJ1-6
d_gene: NA
abundance: NA
v_gene: TRBV28

CDR3aa: CASSPSGREPNEQYF
j_gene: TRBJ2-5
d_gene: NA
abundance: NA
v_gene: TRBV4-3

CDR3aa: CASSQDRRGAYNEQFF
j_gene: TRBJ2-1
d_gene: TRBD2
abundance: few
v_gene: TRBV4-2

CDR3aa: CASSGGASGSYNEQFF
j_gene: TRBJ2-1
d_gene: TRBD2
abundance: NA
v_gene: TRBV11-1

CDR3aa: CASSYGRENSPLHF
j_gene: TRBJ1-6
d_gene: NA
abundance: few
v_gene: TRBV6-2/TRBV6-3

CDR3aa: CATSRIHSGEVEAFF
j_gene: TRBJ1-1
d_gene: NA
abundance: NA
v_gene: TRBV15

CDR3aa: CAIQGEVDTQYF
j_gene: TRBJ2-3
d_gene: NA
abundance: many
v_gene: TRBV10-3